This T cell receptor beta chain was identified during a study of CD8+CD57+ T cells in acquired aplastic anemia listed by TCRdb under 2018. Concerning the study at large: A mean of around 3.3 ug of DNA, ranging from roughly 0.2 to 30 ug, was extracted from sorted CD4+ and CD8+ cells. CD8+CD57+ expansion was defined as a frequency above the mean frequency observed in healthy subjects.

Genomic DNA was used as template for profiling of TCR beta VDJ combinations and CDR3 sequences. An Illumina HiSeq 2000 was the platform used for TCR repertoire sequencing. Concerning the study's data processing: Repertoire assessment relied on Simpson's diversity index, CDR3 size and DJ length profiles, and TRBV/TRBJ rearrangement plots. The most abundant DNA sequence in the deep sequencing data was taken as the immunodominant clone. CDR3 amino acid sequences were checked for sharing across subjects and were also compared against the VDJdb database and published repertoires. The public reads were reanalyzed by TCRdb: fastp trimming at Q25, MiXCR alignment, in-frame beta chains only. Every CDR3 protein is listed once, alongside the most common genes and DNA of its rows. The V and J calls come from TCRdb's annotation, not from the publication. This sample gives 200,000 to 250,000 distinct CDR3 sequences in total; around 50% of them show up just once. The ten largest clones capture just under 20% of the sample.

What the work shows at the level of the full study, not this receptor alone: Around 30 CD8+ CDR3 sequences were found in both patients and controls but appeared to be highly expressed in patients and within the immunodominant clones of the patients. Between patients and healthy controls, no significant difference in CD8+ Simpson's diversity was found (P=0.060).

As for this clonotype: The target of this receptor is not known. Base qualities are missing; no much larger clone stands one base away.

CDR1 and CDR2, looked up from the germline V gene, are SGHTA and FQGTGA. From V the trimming removes 6 bases and from J it removes 7 bases, while the gene matches leave 7 bases of the junction unaccounted for. Inclusive of the bounding cysteine and phenylalanine, the CDR3 is 15 residues long. Left in the record is the CDR3 DNA by itself, 45 bases read in frame from the first base. Patients chosen for sequencing had shown expansion of CD8+CD57+ cells by flow cytometry. All patients had severe acquired aplastic anemia diagnosed by International Study of Aplastic Anemia and Agranulocytosis and Camitta criteria. At the time blood was sampled, none of the patients had received any therapy. The study deep-sequenced TCR repertoires of sorted CD4+ and CD8+ blood T cells from severe aplastic anemia patients and healthy subjects. In the USA, patient enrollment took place under clinicaltrials.gov protocols 00001620, 01623167, 00001397, 00071045, 00081523 and 00961064. Ficoll-Paque density gradient centrifugation was used to isolate peripheral blood mononuclear cells. Before DNA extraction, CD4+ and CD8+ T cells were sorted by FACS or by magnetic beads.

Sequenced sample: sorted CD4+, CD8+, or CD8+CD57+ T cells (not recorded which) from PBMCs. The sequence came from a human donor with aplastic anemia. The chain employs TRBV7-3 and TRBJ2-2, and TRBD2 aligns with 11 junction nucleotides. The bases read TGTGCCAGCAGTTCCTTCCTAGCGGGGGGCGGGGAGCTGTTTTTT. This is translated as CASSSFLAGGGELFF.